Shown below are 27 T cell receptor beta chains from a single sample sequenced in a study of cytomegalovirus exposure and HLA in healthy donors. PCR primers comprised 60 Vbeta and 13 Jbeta primers. Sequencing used immunoSEQ multiplex PCR; TCRdb keeps in-frame clones, though not all of them. The table lists around 100,000 clones, about 64% of them singletons. Input material: PBMCs. These receptor sequences come from a man younger than 35 in good health and CMV-seropositive.

The rearrangement uses TRBV6-5 and TRBJ1-4; no reliable D call. V was trimmed by 0 bases and J by 6 bases, leaving 11 bases between them. The germline gives CDR1 MNHEY, CDR2 SVGAGI. The CDR3 contains 15 residues. CDR3 in amino acids: CASSYSRRDYEKLFF. CDR3 coding DNA: TGTGCCAGCAGTTACTCGAGGCGGGATTATGAAAAACTGTTTTTT.

This sequence joins TRBV10-2 and TRBJ1-1; TRBD1 agrees at 10 bases. The germline V gene encodes CDR1 WSHSY and CDR2 SAAADI. CDR3 size: 13 residues. V gave up 6 bases and J gave up 5 bases; unmatched junction bases: 3. For the CDR3, the DNA is TGCGCCAGCAGCCTGGACAGGGGGACTGAAGCTTTCTTT. It specifies CASSLDRGTEAFF.

The J gene is TRBJ2-7, the V gene TRBV11-3; TRBD1 agrees at 8 bases. V lost 9 bases to trimming and J lost 2 bases; unmatched junction nucleotides: 18. The CDR3 has 17 amino acids. The germline V gene encodes CDR1 SGHNT and CDR2 YENEEA. The CDR3 DNA is TGTGCCAGAAACCGAAAGGACAGGGTTCGGGAGACCTACGAGCAGTACGTC. It is translated as CARNRKDRVRETYEQYV.

This chain connects TRBV5-1 to TRBJ1-2; D is possibly TRBD1 (6 bases). The CDR3 has 15 amino acids. In germline, CDR1 is SGHRS, CDR2 YFSETQ. Trimming took 1 base from V and 5 from J, leaving 15 bases between them. The CDR3 DNA follows: TGCGCCAGCAGCTTGTCTCCAGGGGTATCGTATGGCTACACCTTC. Amino acid sequence: CASSLSPGVSYGYTF.

The chain joins TRBV5-6 to TRBJ1-2; possible D gene TRBD1, 6 bases. The CDR3 runs to 15 residues. CDR1 is SGHDT, CDR2 YYEEEE, per germline. Trimming shortened V by 2 bases and J by 0 bases, and 11 bases separated the two germline ends. Here the CDR3 reads CASSLRQGTNYGYTF. In DNA, the CDR3 is TGTGCCAGCAGCTTACGTCAGGGGACTAACTATGGCTACACCTTC. Full variable domain (remainder filled in from reference TRBV5-6 and TRBJ1-2): DAGVTQSPTHLIKTRGQQVTLRCSPKSGHDTVSWYQQALGQGPQFIFQYYEEEERQRGNFPDRFSGHQFPNYSSELNVNALLLGDSALYLCASSLRQGTNYGYTFGSGTRLTVV.

The rearrangement joins TRBV27 to TRBJ2-5, with 7 bases aligning to TRBD1. V lost 3 bases and J lost 5; bases outside the gene matches: 3. CDR1 is MNHEY and CDR2 is SMNVEV in the germline V gene (reference sequence). The CDR3 contains 13 residues. CDR3 DNA: TGTGCCAGCAGTTTCGGCAGGGGGGAGACCCAGTACTTC. Translating it yields CASSFGRGETQYF.

The V call is TRBV20-1, the J call TRBJ2-1; D not certain. This CDR3 comprises 11 residues. V lost 3 bases, J lost 6 bases, and 6 bases lay in between. Germline CDR1 and CDR2: DFQATT and SNEGSKA (reference sequence). As DNA, the CDR3 is TGCAGTGCTAGGTCCCGCAATGAGCAGTTCTTC. It yields the protein CSARSRNEQFF.

The rearrangement links TRBV28 to TRBJ1-6; D not certain. The CDR3 consists of 14 residues. Trimming took 2 bases from V and 2 from J, leaving 4 bases between them. The germline V gene has CDR1 MDHEN and CDR2 SYDVKM. CDR3 loop: CASSLSTYNSPLHF. The CDR3 DNA is TGTGCCAGCAGTTTAAGCACCTATAATTCACCCCTCCACTTT.

This chain connects TRBV13 to TRBJ2-7; 9 positions agree with TRBD1. After removal of 5 bases from V and 5 bases from J, the junction contained 7 bases not matched to a gene. The CDR3 runs 14 residues. Per germline, CDR1 PRHDT and CDR2 FYEKMQ (reference sequence). The CDR3 DNA is TGTGCCAGCAGCCATTTCGGACAGGGGAACGAGCAGTACTTC. It specifies CASSHFGQGNEQYF.

This clone was seen a few times. This CDR3 reads CASSLLGLENQPQHF. The CDR3, as DNA: TGTGCCAGCAGTCTACTCGGGTTAGAGAATCAGCCCCAGCATTTT. V and J are TRBV28 and TRBJ1-5; D is undetermined. The ends were cut back, 5 bases at V and 4 bases at J, with 15 bases in the middle. Germline loops: CDR1 MDHEN, CDR2 SYDVKM. The CDR3 runs to 15 residues.

The J gene is TRBJ2-5, the V gene TRBV7-8; 7 nucleotides line up with TRBD1. Germline V gives CDR1 SGHVS, CDR2 FQNEAQ. Unmatched junction bases numbered 20, after V lost 1 base and J lost 0 bases. The length of the CDR3 is 21 residues. The DNA for the CDR3 is TGTGCCAGCAGCTTAGTGTTTTTGGGTTCGGCGACAGGGACGTACCAAGAGACCCAGTACTTC. Translating it yields CASSLVFLGSATGTYQETQYF.

This clone was picked up one time. The rearrangement links TRBV18 to TRBJ2-7, with TRBD1 as a possible D gene (6 bases). The germline gives CDR1 KGHSH, CDR2 LQKENI. Trimming removed 6 bases at V and 6 bases at J, with 18 bases between. This CDR3 is built from 14 residues. CDR3 nucleotides: TGTGCCAGCTCCCACGGACAGCCAGGTGGCGAGCAGTACGTC. Translating it yields CASSHGQPGGEQYV.

V is TRBV2 and J is TRBJ1-6; the D gene is possibly TRBD1 (6 bases). The CDR3 covers 11 residues. Trimming removed 4 bases at V and 13 bases at J, with 8 bases between. Per the germline V gene, CDR1 is SNHLY and CDR2 is FYNNEI. CDR3 DNA sequence: TGTGCCAGCAGTGTGACAGGTCCCCTCCACTTT. Protein sequence: CASSVTGPLHF.

The rearrangement links TRBV7-9 to TRBJ2-1, with D maybe TRBD2 (7 bases). CDR1 is SEHNR, CDR2 FQNEAQ, per germline (reference sequence). The CDR3 contains 11 residues. V was trimmed by 4 bases and J by 15 bases, leaving 13 bases between them. This CDR3 reads CASSSEGGRFF. As DNA, the CDR3 is TGTGCCAGCAGCTCAGAGGGGGGGCGGTTCTTC.

This chain uses TRBV30 with TRBJ1-3; D not resolved. The V gene's germline CDR1 is GTSNPN and CDR2 SVGIG (reference sequence). This CDR3 is built from 12 residues. CDR3 nucleotides: TGTGCTCAGAGGGCTACTGGAAACACCATATATTTT. Amino acids: CAQRATGNTIYF.

This clone has more than one count but fewer than ten. The gene calls are TRBV5-1 and TRBJ1-6; 7 nucleotides line up with TRBD1. CDR3 length: 15 residues. V was clipped by 5 bases and J by 5 bases; unmatched bases: 7. Looked up from germline, CDR1 is SGHRS and CDR2 is YFSETQ. The chain's CDR3 is CASRSGTENNSPLHF. The CDR3 region has the DNA TGCGCCAGCAGATCGGGGACAGAAAATAATTCACCCCTCCACTTT.

This chain uses TRBV18 with TRBJ1-1; TRBD1 matches 9 bases. V gave up 5 bases and J gave up 3 bases; unmatched junction bases: 4. The V gene's germline CDR1 is KGHSH and CDR2 LQKENI. The CDR3 runs 14 residues. The CDR3 is CASSRDRDHTEAFF. The DNA of the CDR3 is TGTGCCAGCTCAAGGGACAGGGATCACACTGAAGCTTTCTTT.

The chain carries TRBV28 and TRBJ2-1; 10 bases agree with TRBD2. The CDR3 runs 16 residues. Germline V gene sequence: CDR1 MDHEN, CDR2 SYDVKM. Trimming took 0 bases from V and 9 from J; bases not matched to a gene: 8. The CDR3 sequence: CASSLWASGGRGEQFF. CDR3 coding DNA: TGTGCCAGCAGTTTATGGGCTAGCGGGGGCCGGGGTGAGCAGTTCTTC.

In its sample, this clone was seen once. The chain uses TRBV6-4 and TRBJ2-7, with 10 nucleotides matching TRBD1. V gave up 3 bases and J gave up 5 bases; unmatched junction bases: 10. The CDR3 length is 16 residues. CDR1 and CDR2 (germline): MRHNA, SNTAGT. The CDR3 is CASSDPTGGGHDEQYV. The CDR3 DNA reads as TGTGCCAGCAGTGATCCGACAGGGGGCGGTCACGACGAGCAGTACGTC.

This clone was observed a handful of times. The chain links TRBV7-9 to TRBJ2-7; TRBD2 matches 10 bases. J lost 0 bases, V lost 5 bases, and 4 bases had no gene match. Germline loops: CDR1 SEHNR, CDR2 FQNEAQ (reference sequence). This CDR3 region has 15 residues. This CDR3 is CASSSSGGLSYEQYV. The CDR3 DNA is TGTGCCAGCAGCAGTAGCGGGGGGCTCTCCTACGAGCAGTACGTC.

This clone occurred a few times. This chain links TRBV19 with TRBJ2-5, with a tentative D call TRBD1 (6 bases). V lost 5 bases to trimming and J lost 5 bases, with 18 bases between them. The CDR3 runs 15 residues. In germline, CDR1 is LNHDA, CDR2 SQIVND (reference sequence). In DNA, the CDR3 is TGTGCCAGTAGTCCCCGCCCTCGGACAGCGGAGACCCAGTACTTC. This gives the protein CASSPRPRTAETQYF.

The genes are TRBV28 and TRBJ2-3, with TRBD1 identical over 8 bases. Germline CDR1 is MDHEN and CDR2 is SYDVKM. The CDR3 has 14 amino acids. The J segment lost 6 bases and the V segment lost 5 bases, leaving 7 bases of the junction unmatched. This CDR3 is CASSVTGVWDTQYF. As DNA, the CDR3 is TGTGCCAGCAGTGTGACAGGGGTTTGGGATACGCAGTATTTT.

This clone showed up just once. This CDR3 is CASSDGRRGSGNTIYF. CDR3 in DNA: TGTGCCAGCAGTGATGGGCGCAGGGGCTCTGGAAACACCATATATTTT. J is TRBJ1-3 and V is TRBV6-1, with a possible D match to TRBD1 (6 bases). Per the germline V gene, CDR1 is MNHNS and CDR2 is SASEGT. Deletions cut 3 bases from V and 0 bases from J, with 12 bases between. This CDR3 is 16 amino acids long.

This chain joins TRBV5-1 and TRBJ2-5; 11 nucleotides line up with TRBD2. J lost 3 bases, V lost 7 bases, and 2 bases had no gene match. The CDR3 totals 13 residues. The germline gives CDR1 SGHRS, CDR2 YFSETQ. This chain's CDR3 is CASAGLAEETQYF. CDR3 DNA sequence: TGCGCCAGCGCGGGACTAGCGGAAGAGACCCAGTACTTC.

The V and J genes are TRBV2 and TRBJ2-7; TRBD1 matches 9 bases. This CDR3 comprises 16 residues. Germline CDR1 is SNHLY and CDR2 is FYNNEI. J gave up 5 bases and V 6 bases, and 14 bases lay outside the gene matches. In DNA, the CDR3 is TGTGCCAGCAGCCGACTGCCGGGACAGGGTTTCAACGAGCAGTACTTC. Its translation: CASSRLPGQGFNEQYF.

This clone was counted between two and nine times. This chain uses TRBV6-5 with TRBJ1-5, with a weak D call TRBD1 (6 bases). CDR1 is MNHEY and CDR2 is SVGAGI in the germline V gene. V was cut by 6 bases and J by 4 bases, with 13 bases left in between. This CDR3 region has 14 residues. CDR3 sequence reads: CASRSTGRNQPQHF. The CDR3 DNA reads TGTGCCAGCAGATCTACAGGGCGAAATCAGCCCCAGCATTTT.

The J gene is TRBJ2-3, the V gene TRBV28; 8 nucleotides align to TRBD2. Germline assignment: CDR1 MDHEN and CDR2 SYDVKM. V was pared by 7 bases and J by 5 bases, with 11 bases of the junction left unmatched. The CDR3 spans 15 residues. DNA of the CDR3: TGTGCCAGCATGACTAGCGCTCAGGGAAAAGATACGCAGTATTTT. This translates into CASMTSAQGKDTQYF.